The present TCR beta chain was sequenced within a study of T cells in Graves' hyperthyroidism and ophthalmopathy. TCR beta CDR3 regions were amplified from RNA. A set of HTBI primers served as the primers for a first-round RT-PCR of the TCR CDR3. MiXCR was run by TCRdb on the multiplex PCR reads, yielding one entry per CDR3 protein. The repertoire holds almost 350,000 distinct CDR3 sequences, with around 18% as singletons. This CDR3 region has 13 residues. The V gene lost 4 bases and the J gene lost 3 bases, with 9 bases spanning the gap. Germline assignment: CDR1 MNHNS and CDR2 SASEGT. This clonotype has at least ten counts.

J is TRBJ1-1 and V is TRBV6-1; D gene unclear. The material sequenced was blood. The receptor comes from a middle-aged woman with Graves' ophthalmopathy. CDR3 residues: CASSVDYHTEAFF. In DNA, the CDR3 is TGTGCCAGCAGTGTAGACTACCACACTGAAGCTTTCTTT.